This TCR beta chain was sequenced for a study of T-cell memory formation after mild COVID-19. Study-level results: The appearance of some responding clones in pre-infection memory suggested that cross-reactive memory joined. The SARS-CoV-2 specificity of second-wave clones reaching peak at day 37 remained unverified. Clones which contracted sat mainly in CM and EM if CD4+, and in EMRA if CD8+.

There are a few counts of this clonotype. Its cognate antigen is unknown. TCRdb re-called the 5' RACE reads with MiXCR, one entry per CDR3 protein. The data contain approximately 260,000 distinct CDR3 sequences, about 16% of them singletons. There are 15 residues in the CDR3. CDR1 MRHNA and CDR2 SNTAGT come from the germline V gene. V shed 2 bases and J 8 bases; nucleotides not matched to a gene: 7. This clonotype originated in a man younger than 30 who had mild COVID-19 (a few samples of this study predate the infection). Cell type and time point are not known. Sequencing was carried out using PBMCs or a T cell subset sorted from them (not recorded which). This chain joins TRBV6-4 and TRBJ2-1; TRBD1 aligns across 9 bases. The CDR3: CASSDRTGAIDEQFF. CDR3 coding DNA: TGTGCCAGCAGTGACCGGACAGGGGCAATCGATGAGCAGTTCTTC.